This T cell receptor (beta chain) stems from a study of T cell responses to AZD1222 COVID-19 vaccine. Overall study findings and caveats: Spike-specific TCR breadth and depth grew following two AZD1222 doses. The repertoires were collected only after the peak T cell response. Most donors were white British, females outnumbered males, and clonal diversity was possibly underestimated.

The repertoire was sequenced with immunoSEQ multiplex PCR; TCRdb's copy has only in-frame clones and lacks some. The table lists 100,000 to 150,000 clones, just over 85% of them singletons. V shed 2 bases and J shed 0 bases, with 7 bases lying between them. The germline V gene has CDR1 LNHDA and CDR2 SQIVND (reference sequence). CDR3 length: 14 amino acids. Regarding this clone: As yet, its antigen is unknown.

This chain joins TRBV19 and TRBJ1-1; D uncertain. The input for sequencing was peripheral blood, taken on day 0 of AZD1222 vaccination. The TCR was taken from an adult in good health. Written as DNA, the CDR3 is TGTGCCAGTAGTATATTGACGGTGAACACTGAAGCTTTCTTT. This encodes CASSILTVNTEAFF.